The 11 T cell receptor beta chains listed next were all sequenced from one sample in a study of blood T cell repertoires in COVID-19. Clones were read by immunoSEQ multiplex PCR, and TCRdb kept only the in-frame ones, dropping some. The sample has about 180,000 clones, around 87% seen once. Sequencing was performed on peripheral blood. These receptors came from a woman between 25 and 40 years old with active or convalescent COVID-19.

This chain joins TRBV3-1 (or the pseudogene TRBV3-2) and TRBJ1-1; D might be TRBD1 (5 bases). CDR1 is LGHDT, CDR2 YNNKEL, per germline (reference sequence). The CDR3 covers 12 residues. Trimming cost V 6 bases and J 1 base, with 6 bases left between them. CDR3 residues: CASRQGNTEAFF. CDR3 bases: TGTGCCAGCAGGCAGGGGAACACTGAAGCTTTCTTT.

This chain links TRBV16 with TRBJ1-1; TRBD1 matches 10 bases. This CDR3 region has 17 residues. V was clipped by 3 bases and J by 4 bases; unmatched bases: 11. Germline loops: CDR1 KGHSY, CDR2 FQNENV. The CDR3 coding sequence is TGTGCCAGCAGCCATCGAGGGACAGGGGTAAGGGGCACTGAAGCTTTCTTT. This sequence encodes CASSHRGTGVRGTEAFF.

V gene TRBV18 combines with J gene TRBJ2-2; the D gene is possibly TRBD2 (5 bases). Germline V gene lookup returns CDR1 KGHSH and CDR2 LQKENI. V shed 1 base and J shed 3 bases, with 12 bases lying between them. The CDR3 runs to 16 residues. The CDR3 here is CASSPQSRADTGELFF. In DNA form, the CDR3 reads TGTGCCAGCTCACCACAGTCAAGAGCGGACACCGGGGAGCTGTTTTTT.

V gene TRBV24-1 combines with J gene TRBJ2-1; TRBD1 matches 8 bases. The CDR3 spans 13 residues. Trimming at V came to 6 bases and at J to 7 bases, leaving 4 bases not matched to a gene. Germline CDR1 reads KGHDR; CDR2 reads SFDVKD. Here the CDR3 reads CATSSGGANEQFF. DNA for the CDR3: TGTGCCACCAGTTCAGGGGGCGCAAATGAGCAGTTCTTC.

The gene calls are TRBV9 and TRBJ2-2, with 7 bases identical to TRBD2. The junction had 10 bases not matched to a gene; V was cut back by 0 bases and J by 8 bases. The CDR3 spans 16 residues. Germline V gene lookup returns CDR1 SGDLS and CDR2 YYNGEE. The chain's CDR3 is CASSVEGSGGEGELFF. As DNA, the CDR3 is TGTGCCAGCAGCGTAGAGGGATCGGGGGGAGAGGGGGAGCTGTTTTTT.

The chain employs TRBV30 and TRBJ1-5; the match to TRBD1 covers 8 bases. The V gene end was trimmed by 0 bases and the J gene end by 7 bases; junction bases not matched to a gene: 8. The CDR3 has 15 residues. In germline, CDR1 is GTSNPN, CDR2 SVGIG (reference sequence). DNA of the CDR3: TGTGCCTGGAGTGTACCCGGACAGGGTAGGCAGCCCCAGCATTTT. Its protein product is CAWSVPGQGRQPQHF.

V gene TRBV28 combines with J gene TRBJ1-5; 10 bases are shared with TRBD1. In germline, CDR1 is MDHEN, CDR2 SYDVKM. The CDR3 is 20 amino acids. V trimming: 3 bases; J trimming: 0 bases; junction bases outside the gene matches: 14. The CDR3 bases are TGTGCCAGCAGTTTCTTCCGGGACAGGGGAAAATTTAGTAGCAATCAGCCCCAGCATTTT. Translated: CASSFFRDRGKFSSNQPQHF.

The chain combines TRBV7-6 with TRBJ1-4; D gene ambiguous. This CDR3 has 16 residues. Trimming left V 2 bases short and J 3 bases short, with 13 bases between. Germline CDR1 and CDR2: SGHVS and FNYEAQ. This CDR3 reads CASSLLGFGSNEKLFF. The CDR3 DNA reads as TGTGCCAGCAGCTTACTGGGTTTCGGGTCTAATGAAAAACTGTTTTTT.

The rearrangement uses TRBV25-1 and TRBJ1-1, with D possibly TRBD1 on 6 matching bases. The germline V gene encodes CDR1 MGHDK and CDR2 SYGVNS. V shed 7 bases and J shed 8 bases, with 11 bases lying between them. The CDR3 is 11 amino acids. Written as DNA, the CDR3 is TGTGCCAGCACCCGCGGACAGGAAGCTTTCTTT. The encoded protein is CASTRGQEAFF.

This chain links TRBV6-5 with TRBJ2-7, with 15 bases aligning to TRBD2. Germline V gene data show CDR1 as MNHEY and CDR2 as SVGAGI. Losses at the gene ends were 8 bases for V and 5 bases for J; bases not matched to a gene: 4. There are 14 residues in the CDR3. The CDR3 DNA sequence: TGTGCCAGCGGACTAGCGGGAGGGTCCCACGAGCAGTACTTC. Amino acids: CASGLAGGSHEQYF.

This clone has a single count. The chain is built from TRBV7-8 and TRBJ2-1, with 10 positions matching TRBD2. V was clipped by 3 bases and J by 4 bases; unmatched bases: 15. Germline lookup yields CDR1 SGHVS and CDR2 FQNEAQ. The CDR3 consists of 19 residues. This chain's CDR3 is CASSFPRSGGTPGYNEQFF. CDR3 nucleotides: TGTGCCAGCAGCTTCCCCCGTAGCGGGGGGACCCCGGGGTACAATGAGCAGTTCTTC.